This paragraph covers one TCR beta chain sequence. Its matching antigen is unknown. Unmatched junction bases numbered 4, after V lost 7 bases and J lost 2 bases. Germline V gene data show CDR1 as ENHRY and CDR2 as SYGVKD. This CDR3 is built from 13 residues. The sample comes from a study of early T cells in non-severe SARS-CoV-2 infection. The wider study: Sequenced bulk RNA came from whole blood that was unsorted, and chains were unpaired.

Attachment of unique molecular identifiers was made to individual cDNA molecules. TCRdb called the 5' RACE reads again in MiXCR, with one record for every CDR3 protein. This sample yields about 64,000 distinct CDR3 sequences, of which 10% to 15% are seen a single time; more than 1.2% belongs to the top ten. General study findings and limits: Matching results from VDJdb favored anti-spike CD8 responses, leaving private and CD4 specificities undetected.

The specimen was whole blood, collected at baseline. The chain employs TRBV10-3 and TRBJ2-5, with 7 bases fitting TRBD2. This receptor was identified in an adult who was a healthcare worker with PCR-confirmed SARS-CoV-2 infection or an uninfected control (not recorded which). For the CDR3, the DNA is TGTGCCATCATGGCTAGCGGTCAAGAGACCCAGTACTTC. Its translation: CAIMASGQETQYF.